The clone carrying this T cell receptor (beta chain) is deemed medium-sized. Its antigen is unknown. This sample is part of a study of metastatic and nonmetastatic thyroid tumors. On the study more broadly: Repertoire comparison spanned blood and tumor or nodule tissue of malignant and benign thyroid patients.

Notes on the study in general: Reported TCR beta diversity, measured in blood and tumor, was significantly higher for malignant thyroid tumors than for benign nodules.

Patients were all untreated before their thyroid surgery. Original analysis: The study's classifier, a distant-metastasis tool for papillary thyroid cancer, was built using CDR3 differences across clinicopathological groups. Using MiXCR, TCRdb re-called clones from the PCR reads. The V and J calls follow TCRdb's processing rather than the paper's. Of 6,500 to 10,000 clones listed, around 30% are singletons. Germline V gives CDR1 SGHDT, CDR2 YYEEEE. The CDR3 length is 14 residues. The germline V and J ends were trimmed by 0 bases and 1 base, with 8 bases remaining between them. The receptor comes from a female donor with papillary thyroid cancer or a benign thyroid nodule (not recorded which). Some clones in this sample may be carry-over from other donors' samples. The sample taken for sequencing was adjacent normal tissue. This chain joins TRBV5-6 and TRBJ2-7; D is ambiguous. The CDR3 reads CASSLGANSYEQYF. The CDR3, as DNA: TGTGCCAGCAGCTTGGGAGCTAATTCCTACGAGCAGTACTTC.